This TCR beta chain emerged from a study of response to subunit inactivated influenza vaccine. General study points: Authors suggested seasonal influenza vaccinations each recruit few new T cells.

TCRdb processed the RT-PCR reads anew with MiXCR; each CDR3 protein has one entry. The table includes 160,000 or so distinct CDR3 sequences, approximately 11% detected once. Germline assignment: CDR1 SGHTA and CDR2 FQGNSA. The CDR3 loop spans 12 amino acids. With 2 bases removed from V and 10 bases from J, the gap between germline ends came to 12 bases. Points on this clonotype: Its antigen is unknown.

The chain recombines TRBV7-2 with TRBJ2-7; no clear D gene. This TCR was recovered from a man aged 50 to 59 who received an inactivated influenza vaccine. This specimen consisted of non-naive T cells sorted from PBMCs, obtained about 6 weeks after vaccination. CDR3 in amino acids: CASSLYMVEQYF. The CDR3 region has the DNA TGTGCCAGCAGCTTATATATGGTGGAACAGTACTTC.